Shown below are 2 T cell receptor beta chains from a single sample sequenced in a study of PD-1 blockade in classical Hodgkin lymphoma. Sequenced by immunoSEQ multiplex PCR; TCRdb stores in-frame clones only, minus some. Of under 30,000 clones listed, less than 80% were seen once; the top ten hold 2.5% to 3.5%. After autologous stem cell transplantation all patients relapsed, and prior brentuximab vedotin exposure differed between cohorts. The sequences come from peripheral blood mononuclear cells (PBMCs), collected before the second cycle of nivolumab. These receptors were taken from a human donor with classical Hodgkin lymphoma.

This chain joins TRBV9 and TRBJ1-1; 9 nucleotides align to TRBD1. V was pared by 4 bases and J by 1 base, with 5 bases of the junction left unmatched. Germline V gene sequence: CDR1 SGDLS, CDR2 YYNGEE. The CDR3 totals 15 residues. This CDR3 reads CASSPQDRGNTEAFF. CDR3 nucleotides: TGTGCCAGCAGCCCCCAGGACAGGGGGAACACTGAAGCTTTCTTT.

This chain links TRBV14 with TRBJ1-2; D call uncertain. Looked up from germline, CDR1 is SGHDN and CDR2 is FVKESK. CDR3 length: 13 residues. The V gene lost 4 bases and the J gene lost 7 bases, with 13 bases spanning the gap. The CDR3 DNA reads as TGTGCCAGCAGCCTTTTCGGGTTTGCTGGCTACACCTTC. This translates into CASSLFGFAGYTF.